This is a list of T cell receptor beta chains from one sample in a study of T cell repertoires in cytomegalovirus infection. TCRdb processed the reads anew with MiXCR; each CDR3 protein has one entry. The sample lists 290,000 or so distinct CDR3 sequences, about a quarter occurring once. What was sequenced was PBMCs. The receptors here all came from a human donor in good health (CMV status not recorded). Some clones in this sample may be carry-over from other donors' samples. CDR3s include the opening cysteine and the closing phenylalanine or tryptophan. The D gene is left open where the match is weak. Size tells how often a clone was seen (once, few, many) or the class of an expanded clone, and some rows leave it out.

v_gene: TRBV7-6
d_gene: TRBD2
j_gene: TRBJ2-2
abundance: once
CDR3aa: CASSFASGTRSGTGELFF
CDR3nt: TGTGCCAGCAGCTTTGCTAGCGGAACTCGGTCGGGCACCGGGGAGCTGTTTTTT

v_gene: TRBV10-2
d_gene: TRBD1
j_gene: TRBJ2-2
abundance: .
CDR3aa: CASSAQRTGADTGELFF
CDR3nt: TGCGCCAGCAGTGCGCAACGGACAGGGGCTGACACCGGGGAGCTGTTTTTT

v_gene: TRBV7-2
d_gene: TRBD2
j_gene: TRBJ2-1
abundance: many
CDR3aa: CASSLSGTSVYNEQFF
CDR3nt: TGTGCCAGCAGCTTATCTGGGACTAGCGTCTACAATGAGCAGTTCTTC

v_gene: TRBV11-2
d_gene: TRBD2
j_gene: TRBJ2-1
abundance: few
CDR3aa: CASSSGTSGRRFF
CDR3nt: TGTGCCAGCAGCTCCGGGACTAGCGGGAGAAGGTTCTTC

v_gene: TRBV2
d_gene: .
j_gene: TRBJ1-5
abundance: .
CDR3aa: CASSEATGKDQPQHF
CDR3nt: TGTGCCAGCAGTGAAGCGACAGGAAAGGATCAGCCCCAGCATTTT

v_gene: TRBV12-3/TRBV12-4
d_gene: TRBD1
j_gene: TRBJ1-4
abundance: .
CDR3aa: CASSFQGAGEKLFF
CDR3nt: TGTGCCAGCAGTTTCCAGGGGGCGGGTGAAAAACTGTTTTTT

v_gene: TRBV7-9
d_gene: .
j_gene: TRBJ1-4
abundance: many
CDR3aa: CASSLVDEKLFF
CDR3nt: TGTGCCAGCAGCTTAGTGGACGAAAAACTGTTTTTT

v_gene: TRBV6-2/TRBV6-3
d_gene: .
j_gene: TRBJ2-1
abundance: few
CDR3aa: CASSYWASGSNEQFF
CDR3nt: TGTGCCAGCAGTTACTGGGCTAGTGGCAGCAATGAGCAGTTCTTC

v_gene: TRBV7-3
d_gene: TRBD1
j_gene: TRBJ1-4
abundance: .
CDR3aa: CASSPPGQINEKLFF
CDR3nt: TGTGCCAGCAGTCCGCCGGGACAGATTAATGAAAAACTGTTTTTT

v_gene: TRBV10-3
d_gene: .
j_gene: TRBJ1-1
abundance: few
CDR3aa: CACSMNTEAFF
CDR3nt: TGTGCATGCAGCATGAACACTGAAGCTTTCTTT

v_gene: TRBV5-1
d_gene: .
j_gene: TRBJ1-5
abundance: few
CDR3aa: CASSSDHNQPQHF
CDR3nt: TGCGCCAGCAGCTCTGACCACAATCAGCCCCAGCATTTT

v_gene: TRBV10-2
d_gene: TRBD2
j_gene: TRBJ2-1
abundance: few
CDR3aa: CASSGTSGSHEQFF
CDR3nt: TGCGCCAGCAGTGGGACTAGCGGGAGTCATGAGCAGTTCTTC

v_gene: TRBV7-2
d_gene: .
j_gene: TRBJ2-1
abundance: many
CDR3aa: CASSFGGYSSYNEQFF
CDR3nt: TGTGCCAGCAGCTTCGGGGGTTATAGCTCCTACAATGAGCAGTTCTTC

v_gene: TRBV20-1
d_gene: TRBD1
j_gene: TRBJ1-6
abundance: few
CDR3aa: CSARGQENSPLHF
CDR3nt: TGCAGTGCCCGGGGACAGGAAAATTCACCCCTCCACTTT

v_gene: TRBV19
d_gene: .
j_gene: TRBJ2-5
abundance: few
CDR3aa: CASSMGRQETQYF
CDR3nt: TGTGCCAGTAGTATGGGGCGGCAAGAGACCCAGTACTTC

v_gene: TRBV5-1
d_gene: .
j_gene: TRBJ2-2
abundance: .
CDR3aa: CASSPDTYTGELFF
CDR3nt: TGCGCCAGCAGCCCCGACACATACACCGGGGAGCTGTTTTTT

v_gene: TRBV4-3
d_gene: TRBD2
j_gene: TRBJ2-7
abundance: .
CDR3aa: CASSHGLAELQYF
CDR3nt: TGCGCCAGCAGCCATGGACTAGCCGAACTTCAGTACTTC

v_gene: TRBV3-1
d_gene: .
j_gene: TRBJ2-7
abundance: .
CDR3aa: CASSLRGIGRSEQYF
CDR3nt: TGTGCCAGCAGTCTTCGAGGTATAGGGAGGAGCGAGCAGTACTTC

v_gene: TRBV6-6
d_gene: .
j_gene: TRBJ2-4
abundance: few
CDR3aa: CASSYAQGGLIQYF
CDR3nt: TGTGCCAGCAGTTACGCACAGGGGGGGTTAATTCAGTACTTC

v_gene: TRBV11-2
d_gene: .
j_gene: TRBJ1-5
abundance: many
CDR3aa: CASSLGVGNQPQHF
CDR3nt: TGTGCCAGCAGCTTAGGGGTTGGGAATCAGCCCCAGCATTTT

v_gene: TRBV5-1
d_gene: TRBD1
j_gene: TRBJ1-1
abundance: few
CDR3aa: CASSFTTGDTEAFF
CDR3nt: TGCGCCAGCAGCTTCACTACAGGGGACACTGAAGCTTTCTTT

v_gene: TRBV19
d_gene: TRBD2
j_gene: TRBJ2-5
abundance: .
CDR3aa: CATSPGTTTQETQYF
CDR3nt: TGTGCCACCTCACCCGGGACTACCACACAAGAGACCCAGTACTTC

v_gene: TRBV15
d_gene: .
j_gene: TRBJ2-7
abundance: .
CDR3aa: CATSREGQLSYEQYF
CDR3nt: TGTGCCACCAGCAGGGAGGGACAGCTGTCCTACGAGCAGTACTTC

v_gene: TRBV5-5
d_gene: .
j_gene: TRBJ2-3
abundance: .
CDR3aa: CASSSSNTPRRDTQYF
CDR3nt: TGTGCCAGCAGCTCCTCGAATACACCCCGTCGAGATACGCAGTATTTT

v_gene: TRBV20-1
d_gene: TRBD2
j_gene: TRBJ2-3
abundance: once
CDR3aa: CSATRTSGRTDTQYF
CDR3nt: TGCAGTGCCACGCGGACTAGCGGGAGAACAGATACGCAGTATTTT

v_gene: TRBV6-4
d_gene: TRBD2
j_gene: TRBJ2-2
abundance: .
CDR3aa: CASSDEAGGGPRELFF
CDR3nt: TGTGCCAGCAGTGACGAAGCGGGAGGAGGACCCCGGGAGCTGTTTTTT

v_gene: TRBV28
d_gene: .
j_gene: TRBJ2-7
abundance: .
CDR3aa: CASSFHGRTYEQYF
CDR3nt: TGTGCCAGCAGTTTTCACGGGAGAACCTACGAGCAGTACTTC

v_gene: TRBV29-1
d_gene: TRBD2
j_gene: TRBJ2-3
abundance: .
CDR3aa: CSVRRLAGGNTDTQYF
CDR3nt: TGCAGCGTCCGGAGACTAGCGGGAGGGAACACAGATACGCAGTATTTT

v_gene: TRBV28
d_gene: .
j_gene: TRBJ1-2
abundance: many
CDR3aa: CASSPQEANYGYTF
CDR3nt: TGTGCCAGCAGCCCGCAGGAGGCCAACTATGGCTACACCTTC

v_gene: TRBV28
d_gene: .
j_gene: TRBJ1-1
abundance: .
CDR3aa: CASSLLGGEAFF
CDR3nt: TGTGCCAGCAGTTTATTGGGGGGCGAAGCTTTCTTT

v_gene: TRBV11-2
d_gene: .
j_gene: TRBJ2-1
abundance: many
CDR3aa: CASSLMAGSDEQFF
CDR3nt: TGTGCCAGCAGCTTAATGGCCGGCAGTGATGAGCAGTTCTTC

v_gene: TRBV6-2/TRBV6-3
d_gene: .
j_gene: TRBJ2-7
abundance: .
CDR3aa: CASSYSRDPYEQYF
CDR3nt: TGTGCCAGCAGTTACTCACGGGATCCCTACGAGCAGTACTTC

v_gene: TRBV7-3
d_gene: .
j_gene: TRBJ2-5
abundance: .
CDR3aa: CASSPSRASGRETQYF
CDR3nt: TGTGCCAGCAGCCCATCCCGGGCCAGTGGAAGAGAGACCCAGTACTTC

v_gene: TRBV4-3
d_gene: TRBD2
j_gene: TRBJ2-3
abundance: .
CDR3aa: CASSRGLESTDTQYF
CDR3nt: TGCGCCAGCAGCCGGGGACTAGAGAGCACAGATACGCAGTATTTT

v_gene: TRBV7-9
d_gene: TRBD1
j_gene: TRBJ2-5
abundance: many
CDR3aa: CASSQPRSGQGRRETQYF
CDR3nt: TGTGCCAGCAGCCAACCGAGATCGGGACAGGGGAGGAGGGAGACCCAGTACTTC

v_gene: TRBV7-2
d_gene: TRBD2
j_gene: TRBJ2-3
abundance: few
CDR3aa: CASSLGSLLAGVTSTDTQYF
CDR3nt: TGTGCCAGCAGCTTAGGATCTCTACTAGCGGGAGTTACTAGCACAGATACGCAGTATTTT

v_gene: TRBV2
d_gene: TRBD1
j_gene: TRBJ1-5
abundance: .
CDR3aa: CASDRQGGNQPQHF
CDR3nt: TGTGCCAGCGATCGACAGGGTGGTAATCAGCCCCAGCATTTT

v_gene: TRBV20-1
d_gene: TRBD1
j_gene: TRBJ1-5
abundance: once
CDR3aa: CSARTGWNNQPQHF
CDR3nt: TGCAGTGCTCGGACAGGGTGGAACAATCAGCCCCAGCATTTT

v_gene: TRBV4-1
d_gene: .
j_gene: TRBJ2-7
abundance: .
CDR3aa: CASTQDSPFSEQYF
CDR3nt: TGCGCCAGCACCCAAGATAGTCCTTTCTCCGAGCAGTACTTC

v_gene: TRBV7-3
d_gene: .
j_gene: TRBJ2-1
abundance: .
CDR3aa: CASSPLPGTNEQFF
CDR3nt: TGTGCCAGCAGCCCCCTCCCTGGTACCAATGAGCAGTTCTTC

v_gene: TRBV7-8
d_gene: .
j_gene: TRBJ1-2
abundance: many
CDR3aa: CASSPRTSSYGYTF
CDR3nt: TGTGCCAGCAGCCCAAGGACCTCATCATATGGCTACACCTTC

v_gene: TRBV6-6
d_gene: .
j_gene: TRBJ1-2
abundance: .
CDR3aa: CASSFPDLLGGYTF
CDR3nt: TGTGCCAGCAGTTTCCCGGACCTTTTGGGTGGCTACACCTTC

v_gene: TRBV14
d_gene: .
j_gene: TRBJ2-1
abundance: .
CDR3aa: CASSPFYNEQFF
CDR3nt: TGTGCCAGCAGTCCGTTCTACAATGAGCAGTTCTTC